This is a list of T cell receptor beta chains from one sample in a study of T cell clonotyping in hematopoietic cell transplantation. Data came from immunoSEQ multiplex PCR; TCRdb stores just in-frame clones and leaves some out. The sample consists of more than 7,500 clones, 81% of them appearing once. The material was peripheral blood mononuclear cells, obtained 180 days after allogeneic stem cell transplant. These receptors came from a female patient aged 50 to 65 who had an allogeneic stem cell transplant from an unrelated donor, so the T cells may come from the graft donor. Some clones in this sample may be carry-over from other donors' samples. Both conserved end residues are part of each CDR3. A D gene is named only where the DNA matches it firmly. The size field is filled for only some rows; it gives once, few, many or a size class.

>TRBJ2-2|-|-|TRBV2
TGTGCCAGCGACTTCGCCGGGGAGCTGTTTTTT
CASDFAGELFF
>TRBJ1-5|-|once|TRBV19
TGTGCCAGTAGTATCGGGACACAGCGGGTTCAGCCCCAGCATTTT
CASSIGTQRVQPQHF
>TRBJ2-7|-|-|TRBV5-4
TGTGCCAGCAGCTTGCAGGCGCACGAGCAGTACTTC
CASSLQAHEQYF
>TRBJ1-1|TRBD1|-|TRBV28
TGTGCCAGCAGTTCTCCGGGACAGGGGAGCACTGAAGCTTTCTTT
CASSSPGQGSTEAFF
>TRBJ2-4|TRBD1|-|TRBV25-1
TGTGCCAGCAGTGAGCCCGGGACAGGGAACATTCAGTACTTC
CASSEPGTGNIQYF
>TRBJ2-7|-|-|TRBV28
TGTGCCAGCAGACCCGCTGGCTCTTCGAGCTCCTACGAGCAGTACTTC
CASRPAGSSSSYEQYF
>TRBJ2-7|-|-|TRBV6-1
TGTGCCAGCAGTCCCATCTTCAGAGGGCAGTACTTC
CASSPIFRGQYF
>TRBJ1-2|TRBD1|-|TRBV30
TGTGCCTTCCCCGGGACAGGGGGTACCTACACCTTC
CAFPGTGGTYTF
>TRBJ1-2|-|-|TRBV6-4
TGTGCCAGCAGTGACTCGGCCGGTGGCTACACCTTC
CASSDSAGGYTF
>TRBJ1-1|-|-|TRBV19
TGTGCCAGTAGTCCGGGGCCGCCCTCGGGTGAAGCTTTCTTT
CASSPGPPSGEAFF
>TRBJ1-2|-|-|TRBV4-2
TGTGCCAGCGCGCCCCGAGGTGCCGAAAGGACGCTTGGCTACACCTTC
CASAPRGAERTLGYTF
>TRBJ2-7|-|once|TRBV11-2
TGTGCCAGCAGCCCTGGGGGCGGGAGCCGATACGAGCAGTACTTC
CASSPGGGSRYEQYF
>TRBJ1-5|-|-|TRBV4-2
TGTGCCAGCAGCCAAGAGGTCGGGGGCAAAGATCAGCCCCAGCATTTT
CASSQEVGGKDQPQHF
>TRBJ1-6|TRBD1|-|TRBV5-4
TGTGCCAGCAGCCGCTCAGGGGGCTTGTCCTATAATTCACCCCTCCACTTT
CASSRSGGLSYNSPLHF
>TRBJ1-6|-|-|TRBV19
TGTGCCAGTAGCGGGACGGTCTATAATTCACCCCTCCACTTT
CASSGTVYNSPLHF
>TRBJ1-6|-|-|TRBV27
TGTGCCAGCAGTCCCCTTGGGGCCAACTCACCCCTCCACTTT
CASSPLGANSPLHF
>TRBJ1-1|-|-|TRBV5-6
TGTGCCAGCACCGCTCTGTTAGACACTGAAGCTTTCTTT
CASTALLDTEAFF
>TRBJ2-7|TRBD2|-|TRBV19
TGTGCCAGTAGTCCCCCCCGACTAGCGGGAGCGCCCTACGAGCAGTACTTC
CASSPPRLAGAPYEQYF
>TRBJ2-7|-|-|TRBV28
TGTGCCACTCGAGGGGCTGTCGACGAGCAGTACTTC
CATRGAVDEQYF
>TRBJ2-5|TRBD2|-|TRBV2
TGTGCCAGCAGTGGGGGGTTAGCGGGACAAGAGACCCAGTACTTC
CASSGGLAGQETQYF
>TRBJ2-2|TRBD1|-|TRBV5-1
TGCGCCAGCATCCCACTAGCACAGGGGGCGAACACCGGGGAGCTGTTTTTT
CASIPLAQGANTGELFF
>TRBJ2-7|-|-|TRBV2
TGTGCCAGCAGTCCTGACAGGTTCGAGCAGTACTTC
CASSPDRFEQYF
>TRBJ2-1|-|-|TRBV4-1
TGCGCCAGCAGCCAAGATCTCGTTTACAATGAGCAGTTCTTC
CASSQDLVYNEQFF
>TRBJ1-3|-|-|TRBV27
TGTGCCAGCAGTCGCGACGGGGGTGGAAACACCATATATTTT
CASSRDGGGNTIYF
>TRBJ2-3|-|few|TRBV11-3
TGTGCCAGCAGCCCGTTTGAGGGGGGATGGGATACGCAGTATTTT
CASSPFEGGWDTQYF
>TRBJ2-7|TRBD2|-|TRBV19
TGTGCCAGTAGTATGGGGACTAACTCCTACGAGCAGTACTTC
CASSMGTNSYEQYF
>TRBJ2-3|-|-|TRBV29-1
TGCAGCGTCGACAGCACAGATACGCAGTATTTT
CSVDSTDTQYF
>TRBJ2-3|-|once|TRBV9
TGTGCCAGCAGCGCAGGGGCTCTTCAGTATTTT
CASSAGALQYF
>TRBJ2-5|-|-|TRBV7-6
TGTGCCAGCAGCTTAGGTAGCCGCCAGTACTTC
CASSLGSRQYF
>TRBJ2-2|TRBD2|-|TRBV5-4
TGTGCCAGCAGGAACCCTAGCGGCACAAACACCGGGGAGCTGTTTTTT
CASRNPSGTNTGELFF
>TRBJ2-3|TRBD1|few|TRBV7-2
TGTGCCAGCAGCGCCGACAGGGGGCGGACAGATACGCAGTATTTT
CASSADRGRTDTQYF
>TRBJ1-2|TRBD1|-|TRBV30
TGTGCCTGGAGTGTCCGCAGGGGGGTTCCTGGCTACACCTTC
CAWSVRRGVPGYTF
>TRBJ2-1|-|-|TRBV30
TGTGCCTGGAGTTGGTCCTACAATGAGCAGTTCTTC
CAWSWSYNEQFF
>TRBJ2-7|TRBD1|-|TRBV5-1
TGCGCCAGCAGCTTGAATGTCCAAAACAGGGGGCAGAAGTCCTACGAGCAGTACTTC
CASSLNVQNRGQKSYEQYF
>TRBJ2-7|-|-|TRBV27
TGTGCCAGCAGTTTACCGTACTTC
CASSLPYF
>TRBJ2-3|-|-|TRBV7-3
TGTGCCAGCAGCCGCGGACAGTCCTGGGGGCAGTATTTT
CASSRGQSWGQYF
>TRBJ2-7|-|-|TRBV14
TGTGCCAGCGGGGACGGAGCCTACGAGCAGTACTTC
CASGDGAYEQYF
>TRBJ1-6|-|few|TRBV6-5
TGTGCCAGCAGTTACCGTAATTCACCCCTCCACTTT
CASSYRNSPLHF
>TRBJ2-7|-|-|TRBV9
TGTGCCAGCAGCCCCAATAGCGGACCCTCCTACGAGCAGTACTTC
CASSPNSGPSYEQYF
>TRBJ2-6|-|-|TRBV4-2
TGTGCCAGCAGCCAAGATATGCTCTCTGGGGCCAACGTCCCGACTTTC
CASSQDMLSGANVPTF
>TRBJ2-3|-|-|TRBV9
TGTGCCAGCAGCGTAGCTACGGGGGCAGATACGCAGTATTTT
CASSVATGADTQYF